This T cell receptor (beta chain) emerged from a study of cytomegalovirus exposure and HLA in healthy donors. General study points: Some highly shared sequence variants likely arose as a pipeline artifact.

The PCR was carried out with 60 Vbeta primers and 13 Jbeta primers. Clones were sequenced by immunoSEQ multiplex PCR, and TCRdb holds only the in-frame ones, with some missing. The table has some 91,000 clones, around 77% seen once. A note on this clone: What it binds is unknown.

The V and J ends lost 3 bases and 0 bases, in that order; junction bases with no gene match: 16. The germline V gene encodes CDR1 SGHRS and CDR2 YFSETQ. This CDR3 region has 19 residues. The sequence was obtained from a man aged 40-50 years in good health and CMV-seronegative. The gene calls are TRBV5-1 and TRBJ1-2; 8 bases match TRBD1. The sample consisted of PBMCs. As DNA, the CDR3 is TGCGCCAGCAGCTGGGGACCTCAGACAGGGGCGATTACTAACTATGGCTACACCTTC. Residues: CASSWGPQTGAITNYGYTF.